One T cell receptor beta chain is described in this entry. The CDR3 length is 15 residues. V was pared by 4 bases and J by 1 base, with 14 bases between. Looked up from germline, CDR1 is SGDLS and CDR2 is YYNGEE. The data derive from a study of blood T cell repertoires in COVID-19. Study-level background: T cells, B-cell-depleted T cells, or PBMCs supplied cDNA or gDNA.

Generated by immunoSEQ multiplex PCR, the TCRdb table keeps only in-frame clones and is missing some. The sample holds tens of thousands of clones, around nine tenths seen once. Material: peripheral blood. V usage is TRBV9 and J usage is TRBJ2-5; D is unresolved. The TCR was taken from an elderly woman with acute or convalescent COVID-19. The CDR3 loop reads CASSITLGSQETQYF. In nucleotides, the CDR3 is TGTGCCAGCAGCATAACTCTAGGCAGCCAAGAGACCCAGTACTTC.